This T cell receptor (beta chain) stems from a study of blood T cell repertoires in COVID-19 (dated by TCRdb to the early 2020s). With respect to the entire study: Collaborator samples came from the United States, Italy and Spain and covered acute and convalescent phases of COVID-19. The prospective study material was composed of cDNA or gDNA derived from T cells, B-cell-depleted T cells, or PBMCs. The repertoires were released in a freely available public database intended as a resource for research on the immune response to SARS-CoV-2. A de-identified subject ID, COVID-19 status, age in years and sex were almost always included in the sample metadata. Samples came from the ongoing ImmuneRACE study (first 160 participants) plus 1,254 subjects from 6 global collaborators. Where available, HLA class I and class II types were taken from metadata supplied by the sample provider and were not determined by assay-based typing. The dataset comprised deeply sampled blood TCRbeta repertoires from subjects exposed to, actively infected with, or recovered from COVID-19. Broader findings and caveats from the paper: The amount of clinical and demographic metadata varied by source and participant and was provided uncurated.

TCRbeta CDR3 regions were amplified from genomic DNA using the immunoSEQ Assay, a bias-controlled multiplex PCR. The original pipeline was this. The number of nucleated cells in each sample was estimated from the amplification of reference gene primers within the assay. Sequence reads were collapsed and filtered to measure the absolute abundance of every unique TCRbeta CDR3 rearrangement. For each sample, productive Simpson clonality was calculated by taking the square root of Simpson's diversity index across productive rearrangements. Imported from immuneACCESS, the table was reduced by TCRdb to in-frame sequences with V and J called. These copies leave out some clones; in studies compared against another copy, an unresolved V gene accounts for under half, and the cause of the remainder is not known. That table gives V, J and clone size, and the DNA gave D and trimming. The sample table holds approximately 300,000 clones, of which about nine tenths were seen once. The ten largest account for roughly 2% of the sample.

The collaborating institutions used their own protocols to collect whole blood in K2EDTA tubes. Collaborator samples were shipped for TCRbeta analysis as frozen whole blood, isolated PBMCs, or DNA extracted from either sample type. CDR1 SGHVS and CDR2 FQNEAQ were looked up in the germline V gene. Here V drops 6 bases and J drops 10 bases, and the junction holds 8 bases not matched to any gene. Measured from the cysteine to the phenylalanine, the CDR3 is 14 residues long. Only the CDR3 DNA is retained, 42 bases long and in frame from the first base. This clone was seen only a few times. Its antigen specificity is not known. Qualities for individual bases were not recorded, and no much larger clone is one base off.

Sequencing was done on a sample of peripheral blood. The sequence was collected from a man younger than 30 with active or convalescent COVID-19. The V gene is TRBV7-8 and the J gene is TRBJ1-6, and 8 junction bases match TRBD1. The DNA sequence is as follows: TGTGCCAGCAGTGGACAGGGTAGCTACTCACCCCTCCACTTT. The encoded protein is CASSGQGSYSPLHF.